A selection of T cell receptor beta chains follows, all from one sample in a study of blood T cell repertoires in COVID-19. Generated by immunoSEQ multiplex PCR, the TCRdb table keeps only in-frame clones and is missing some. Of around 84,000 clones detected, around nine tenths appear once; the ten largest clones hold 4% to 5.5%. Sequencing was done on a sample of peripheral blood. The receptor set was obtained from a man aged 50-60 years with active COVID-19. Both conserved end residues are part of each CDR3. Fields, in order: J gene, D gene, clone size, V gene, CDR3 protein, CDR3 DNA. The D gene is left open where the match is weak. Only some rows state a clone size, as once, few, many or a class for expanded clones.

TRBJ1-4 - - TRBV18 CASSPDSPEKLFF TGTGCCAGCTCACCGGACAGCCCCGAAAAACTGTTTTTT
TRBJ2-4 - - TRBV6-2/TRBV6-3 CASGLRRDIQYF TGTGCCAGCGGCCTGCGGCGGGACATTCAGTACTTC
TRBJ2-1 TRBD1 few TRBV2 CASSRQGDYNEQFF TGTGCCAGCAGCCGACAGGGTGACTACAATGAGCAGTTCTTC
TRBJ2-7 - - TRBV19 CASSTGLEDYEQYF TGTGCCAGTAGTACGGGACTTGAGGACTACGAGCAGTACTTC
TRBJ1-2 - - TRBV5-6 CASSLESGFTYGYTF TGTGCCAGCAGCTTGGAATCGGGGTTTACCTATGGCTACACCTTC
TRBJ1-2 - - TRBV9 CASSAERGGNYGYTF TGTGCCAGCAGCGCCGAAAGGGGGGGGAACTATGGCTACACCTTC
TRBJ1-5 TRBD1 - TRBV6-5 CASRAGTGGNQPQHF TGTGCCAGCAGGGCTGGGACAGGCGGCAATCAGCCCCAGCATTTT
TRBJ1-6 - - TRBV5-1 CASSWWDTPRGDSPLHF TGCGCCAGCAGCTGGTGGGACACTCCAAGGGGAGATTCACCCCTCCACTTT
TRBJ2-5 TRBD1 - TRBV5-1 CASSLDRGSQETQYF TGCGCCAGCAGCTTGGACAGGGGGTCCCAAGAGACCCAGTACTTC
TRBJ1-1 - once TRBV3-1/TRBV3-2 CASSLTGRNTEAFF TGTGCCAGCAGCCTGACAGGTCGTAACACTGAAGCTTTCTTT
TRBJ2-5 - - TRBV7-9 CASSLISNRGETQYF TGTGCCAGCAGCTTAATAAGCAATCGGGGGGAGACCCAGTACTTC
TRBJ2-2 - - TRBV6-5 CASRETNTGELFF TGTGCCAGCAGGGAGACGAACACCGGGGAGCTGTTTTTT
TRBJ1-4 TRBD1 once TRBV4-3 CASSHLDRGREKLFF TGCGCCAGCAGCCACCTAGACAGGGGGAGGGAAAAACTGTTTTTT
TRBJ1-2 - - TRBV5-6 CASTPGGLYYGYTF TGTGCCAGCACCCCGGGGGGCCTTTACTATGGCTACACCTTC
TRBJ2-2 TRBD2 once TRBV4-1 CASSRHTSGSYTGELFF TGCGCCAGCAGCCGCCATACTAGCGGGAGTTATACCGGGGAGCTGTTTTTT
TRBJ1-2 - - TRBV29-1 CSVAQELNYGYTF TGCAGCGTTGCACAGGAGCTTAACTATGGCTACACCTTC
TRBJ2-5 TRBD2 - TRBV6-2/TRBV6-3 CASSYSSVGLAGAPQETQYF TGTGCCAGCAGTTACTCTTCTGTAGGACTAGCGGGGGCGCCTCAAGAGACCCAGTACTTC
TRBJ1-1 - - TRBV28 CASTQGMNTEAFF TGTGCCAGCACCCAGGGCATGAACACTGAAGCTTTCTTT
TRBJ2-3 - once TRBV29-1 CSVPSLLWDSNTDTQYF TGCAGCGTTCCTAGTTTGTTGTGGGACTCCAACACAGATACGCAGTATTTT
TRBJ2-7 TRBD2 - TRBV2 CASSEWAGELYEQYF TGTGCCAGCAGTGAATGGGCGGGAGAGCTGTACGAGCAGTACTTC
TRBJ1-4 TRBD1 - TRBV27 CASSLYGTGREKLFF TGTGCCAGCAGTTTATACGGGACAGGGAGGGAAAAACTGTTTTTT
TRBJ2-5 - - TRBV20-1 CSASPAGANPDF TGCAGTGCTAGTCCGGCAGGGGCAAACCCGGACTTC
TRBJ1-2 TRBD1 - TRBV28 CASSLVGQGKGYTF TGTGCCAGCAGTTTGGTCGGACAGGGGAAAGGCTACACCTTC
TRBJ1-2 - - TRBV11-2 CASSLAGKIPYGYTF TGTGCCAGCAGCTTAGCAGGGAAGATACCCTATGGCTACACCTTC
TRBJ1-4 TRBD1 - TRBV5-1 CASSLAVPGTGGEKLFF TGCGCCAGCAGCTTGGCCGTCCCCGGGACAGGGGGTGAAAAACTGTTTTTT
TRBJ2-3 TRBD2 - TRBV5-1 CASRAGGQTDTQYF TGCGCCAGCAGAGCGGGAGGGCAGACAGATACGCAGTATTTT
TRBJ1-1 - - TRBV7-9 CASITQGMNTEAFF TGTGCCAGCATCACCCAGGGGATGAACACTGAAGCTTTCTTT
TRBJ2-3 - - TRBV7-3 CASSLTGGSTDTQYF TGTGCCAGCAGCTTAACGGGAGGCAGCACAGATACGCAGTATTTT
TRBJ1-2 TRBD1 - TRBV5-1 CASRGTGTGYGYTF TGCGCCAGCAGGGGTACAGGGACAGGCTATGGCTACACCTTC
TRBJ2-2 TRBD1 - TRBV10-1 CASRGQTNTGELFF TGCGCCAGCAGGGGACAGACGAACACCGGGGAGCTGTTTTTT
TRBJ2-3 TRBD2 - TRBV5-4 CASSFGGGYTDTQYF TGTGCCAGCAGCTTCGGGGGGGGATACACAGATACGCAGTATTTT
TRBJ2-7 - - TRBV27 CASSLSVGATEQYF TGTGCCAGCAGTTTATCGGTTGGGGCAACCGAGCAGTACTTC
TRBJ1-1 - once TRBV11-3 CASSLDPSNPRAFF TGTGCCAGCAGCTTAGATCCCAGCAACCCTAGGGCTTTCTTT
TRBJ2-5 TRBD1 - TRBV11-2 CASSFGTGNRETQYF TGTGCCAGCAGCTTTGGGACAGGGAATCGGGAGACCCAGTACTTC
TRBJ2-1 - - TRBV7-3 CASSSQVLNEQFF TGTGCCAGCAGCTCACAGGTACTCAATGAGCAGTTCTTC
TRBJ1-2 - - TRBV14 CASSPSWAENYGYTF TGTGCCAGCAGCCCGTCTTGGGCCGAGAACTATGGCTACACCTTC
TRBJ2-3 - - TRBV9 CASSESPGGSTQYF TGTGCCAGCAGCGAGTCCCCCGGCGGCTCTACGCAGTATTTT
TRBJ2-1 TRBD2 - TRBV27 CASSLAGAQGNEQFF TGTGCCAGCAGTTTGGCGGGAGCCCAAGGCAATGAGCAGTTCTTC
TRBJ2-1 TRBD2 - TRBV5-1 CASSSLPSGSSHEQFF TGCGCCAGCAGCTCCCTTCCTAGCGGGAGTAGCCATGAGCAGTTCTTC
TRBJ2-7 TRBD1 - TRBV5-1 CASSLGQGDEQYF TGCGCCAGCAGCTTGGGACAGGGGGACGAGCAGTACTTC